The table lists the clone carrying this TCR beta chain with a few counts. The antigen remains undetermined. The sample has other DNA sequences that encode this CDR3 too. Only in-frame clones appear in the TCRdb table, and some are missing; sequencing was by immunoSEQ multiplex PCR. The sample yields about 710,000 clones, over 60% seen once. The CDR3 is 15 residues long. The V end lost 1 base, the J end lost 0 bases, and 10 bases lay between the germline ends. Germline assignment: CDR1 SGHTA and CDR2 FQGNSA. The data belong to a study of shared clonotypes between healthy human individuals. Study information: The study drew on two women and three men aged 18 to 49 as donors. The study's findings and limits: Generation probabilities were higher for clonotypes shared across all four sorted-subset donors than for unshared ones.

The TCR originated in a young woman in good health. The chain combines TRBV7-2 with TRBJ2-7; D not certain. The sample comprised memory CD4+ T cells sorted from blood. The subset denotes: CD45RA-negative fraction. CDR3 sequence reads: CASSLVLGSSYEQYF. The CDR3 DNA sequence: TGTGCCAGCAGCTTAGTTTTGGGAAGCTCCTACGAGCAGTACTTC.